This T cell receptor (beta chain) was observed in a study of metastatic and nonmetastatic thyroid tumors. With MiXCR, TCRdb reprocessed the PCR reads. The sample carries 43,000 or so clones, roughly 16% recorded once. Ahead of thyroid surgery, no patient had received treatment of any kind. Findings of the study overall: Patients with malignant thyroid tumors reportedly had significantly higher TCR beta diversity than those with benign nodules, in blood and tumor.

The trim removed 4 bases at V and 9 bases at J, leaving 6 bases unmatched. Germline CDR1 is WNHNN and CDR2 is SYGVQD (reference sequence). There are 13 residues in the CDR3. By frequency in the sample, this clone is medium-sized. The antigen is unknown. This clonotype originated in a female donor with papillary thyroid cancer or a benign thyroid nodule (not recorded which). Some clones in this sample may be carry-over from other donors' samples. The chain combines TRBV10-1 with TRBJ2-1, with 7 bases fitting TRBD2. Specimen: blood. CDR3 in DNA: TGCGCCAGCAGTGGGCTAGCGGTCGCTGAGCAGTTCTTC. Protein: CASSGLAVAEQFF.